This T cell receptor (beta chain) comes out of a study of cytomegalovirus exposure and HLA in healthy donors. Overall study: Researchers found that 81% of around 400 genotyped donors fell within the Caucasian-associated ancestry cluster.

The study ran its PCR with 60 Vbeta and 13 Jbeta primers. The table came from immunoSEQ multiplex PCR; TCRdb's copy has only in-frame clones and leaves some out. Of 150,000 to 200,000 clones listed, around 82% are singletons. General observations from the study: For most TCR sequences rarity was the rule, although some public TCRs occurred in many donors. In vitro testing confirmed a few CMV-associated chains as specific for CMV antigens.

A word on this clone: Its target is not known.

Sequencing was performed on PBMCs. The receptor was derived from a man aged 35 to 55 in good health and CMV-seropositive.

Written as DNA, the CDR3 is TGTGCCAGCAGCCAGTTAGCGGCTACCTACAATGAGCAGTTCTTC. Its translation is CASSQLAATYNEQFF. The chain is built from TRBV7-3 and TRBJ2-1, with a tentative D call TRBD2 (6 bases). This CDR3 has 15 amino acids. Germline V gene lookup returns CDR1 SGHTA and CDR2 FQGTGA. V lost 5 bases and J lost 2, with 13 bases in between.